This T cell receptor (beta chain) emerged from a study of T-cell memory formation after mild COVID-19. TCRdb re-derived calls from the 5' RACE reads in MiXCR, one entry per CDR3 protein. Found here are roughly 200,000 distinct CDR3 sequences, 16% of them singletons; the top ten hold roughly 2.1%. CDR3 size: 14 residues. The V gene's germline CDR1 is SGHKS and CDR2 YYEKEE (reference sequence). V lost 4 bases to trimming and J lost 0 bases, with 10 bases between them. This clonotype originated in an adult woman who had mild COVID-19 (a few samples of this study predate the infection). Cell type and time point are not known. The V call is TRBV5-5, the J call TRBJ1-1; D gene unclear. Sequencing used PBMCs or a T cell subset sorted from them (not recorded which). CDR3 loop: CASSPTLMNTEAFF. Here the CDR3 DNA reads TGTGCCAGCAGCCCGACCCTGATGAACACTGAAGCTTTCTTT. Full variable domain (remainder filled in from reference TRBV5-5 and TRBJ1-1): DAGVTQSPTHLIKTRGQQVTLRCSPISGHKSVSWYQQVLGQGPQFIFQYYEKEERGRGNFPDRFSARQFPNYSSELNVNALLLGDSALYLCASSPTLMNTEAFFGQGTRLTVV.